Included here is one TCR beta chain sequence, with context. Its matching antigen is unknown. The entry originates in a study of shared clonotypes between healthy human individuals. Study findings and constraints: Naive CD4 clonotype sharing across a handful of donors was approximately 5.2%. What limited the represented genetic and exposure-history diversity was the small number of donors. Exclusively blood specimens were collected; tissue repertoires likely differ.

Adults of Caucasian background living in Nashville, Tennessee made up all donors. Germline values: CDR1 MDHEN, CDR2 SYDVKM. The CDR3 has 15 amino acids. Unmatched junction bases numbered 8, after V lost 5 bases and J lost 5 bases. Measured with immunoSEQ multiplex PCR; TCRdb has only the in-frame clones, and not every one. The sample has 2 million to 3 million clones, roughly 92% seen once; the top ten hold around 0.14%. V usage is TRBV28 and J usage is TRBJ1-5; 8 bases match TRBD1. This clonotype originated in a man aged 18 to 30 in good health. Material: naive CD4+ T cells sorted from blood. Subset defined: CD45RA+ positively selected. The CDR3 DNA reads TGTGCCAGCAGTGCGCAGGACAGGGCCTATCAGCCCCAGCATTTT. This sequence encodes CASSAQDRAYQPQHF. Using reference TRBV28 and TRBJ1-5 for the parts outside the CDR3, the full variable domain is DVKVTQSSRYLVKRTGEKVFLECVQDMDHENMFWYRQDPGLGLRLIYFSYDVKMKEKGDIPEGYSVSREKKERFSLILESASTNQTSMYLCASSAQDRAYQPQHFGDGTRLSIL.